The 26 T cell receptor beta chains reported below all come from one sample, sequenced in a study of Ad26.COV2.S vaccination and SARS-CoV-2 variants. Sample treatment: over 15 received Ad26.COV2.S at low or high dose, single or two shots; 5 received placebo; per-sample allocation not given. All samples were drawn on day 63, counting from the first vaccine or placebo injection. TCRdb's copy holds only in-frame clones and misses some; the assay was immunoSEQ multiplex PCR. The table lists about 350,000 clones, roughly 90% of them singletons, with approximately 5.9% in the top ten. Source: peripheral blood, taken in a trial of Ad26.COV2.S vaccine versus placebo. These receptors originate from a person aged 18-65 years who received the Ad26.COV2.S COVID-19 vaccine or a placebo.

The chain couples TRBV7-8 to TRBJ2-2; TRBD1 is a possible D gene (6 bases). This CDR3 has 18 residues. Deletions cut 7 bases from V and 0 bases from J, with 21 bases between. Germline CDR1 is SGHVS and CDR2 is FQNEAQ. The CDR3 reads CASTGVVAGTPNTGELFF. The CDR3 coding sequence is TGTGCCAGCACCGGGGTGGTCGCCGGGACACCGAACACCGGGGAGCTGTTTTTT.

The rearrangement links TRBV2 to TRBJ1-2; 11 positions match TRBD1. Unmatched junction bases numbered 5, after V lost 7 bases and J lost 1 base. The CDR3 sequence is 15 residues long. Germline V gene data show CDR1 as SNHLY and CDR2 as FYNNEI. In DNA, the CDR3 is TGTGCCAGCAACAGGGACAGGGGGGATAACTATGGCTACACCTTC. It yields the protein CASNRDRGDNYGYTF.

The gene calls are TRBV30 and TRBJ2-1, with D perhaps TRBD2 (6 bases). Trimming shortened V by 3 bases and J by 5 bases, and 14 bases separated the two germline ends. The CDR3 extends over 14 amino acids. Germline CDR1 reads GTSNPN; CDR2 reads SVGIG (reference sequence). The CDR3 region is CAWRVASGDNEQFF. In DNA form, the CDR3 reads TGTGCCTGGAGGGTAGCTTCGGGGGACAATGAGCAGTTCTTC.

The rearrangement links TRBV6-4 to TRBJ2-3; D ambiguous. Trimming stripped 0 bases from V and 2 bases from J, with 9 bases between. From germline, CDR1 is MRHNA and CDR2 SNTAGT. The CDR3 loop spans 15 amino acids. The CDR3 loop reads CASSDSPEATDTQYF. CDR3 DNA sequence: TGTGCCAGCAGTGACTCCCCAGAGGCCACAGATACGCAGTATTTT.

The CDR3 here is CASSDSINGQPQHF. In DNA form, the CDR3 reads TGTGCCAGCAGTGACTCGATTAACGGTCAGCCCCAGCATTTT. The rearrangement links TRBV6-4 to TRBJ1-5; no definite D call. This CDR3 has 14 residues. V was clipped by 0 bases and J by 6 bases, with 9 bases between them. Looked up from germline, CDR1 is MRHNA and CDR2 is SNTAGT.

J is TRBJ2-5 and V is TRBV3-1 (or the pseudogene TRBV3-2); no firm D call. V was pared by 0 bases and J by 5 bases, with 13 bases between. This CDR3 is 15 amino acids long. Germline V CDR1 and CDR2: LGHDT, YNNKEL (reference sequence). DNA of the CDR3: TGTGCCAGCAGCCAAGATACCACTAACCCGGAGACCCAGTACTTC. Protein: CASSQDTTNPETQYF.

The chain combines TRBV27 with TRBJ2-3, with 9 bases lining up with TRBD2. The V gene's germline CDR1 is MNHEY and CDR2 SMNVEV (reference sequence). There are 17 residues in the CDR3. The V segment lost 4 bases and the J segment 5 bases; nucleotides outside the gene matches: 13. The CDR3 sequence: CASSSLFKREDGDTQYF. The DNA for the CDR3 is TGTGCCAGCAGTTCATTATTCAAGCGGGAGGATGGAGATACGCAGTATTTT.

Written as DNA, the CDR3 is TGTGCCTGGACTCGCCCGGGGGCGACGAGCACAGATACGCAGTATTTT. This sequence encodes CAWTRPGATSTDTQYF. The V call is TRBV30, the J call TRBJ2-3; D is tentatively TRBD1 or TRBD2 (6 bases each). This CDR3 is 16 amino acids long. Trimming pared 4 bases from V and 0 bases from J, leaving 17 bases between. Germline V gene sequence: CDR1 GTSNPN, CDR2 SVGIG (reference sequence).

The gene calls are TRBV5-1 and TRBJ1-1, with D possibly being TRBD1 (5 bases). With 0 bases removed from V and 5 bases from J, the gap between germline ends came to 14 bases. This CDR3 is 15 amino acids long. Germline V CDR1 and CDR2: SGHRS, YFSETQ. CDR3 residues: CASSLEPGRGTEAFF. The CDR3 nucleotides are TGCGCCAGCAGCTTGGAGCCGGGAAGGGGTACTGAAGCTTTCTTT.

The chain links TRBV5-1 to TRBJ2-3, with D possibly matching TRBD2 (7 bases). Germline CDR1 reads SGHRS; CDR2 reads YFSETQ. V lost 6 bases and J lost 2, with 13 bases in between. The CDR3 is 14 residues long. This chain's CDR3 is CASKRAGATDTQYF. CDR3 nucleotides: TGCGCCAGCAAGAGGGCGGGGGCCACAGATACGCAGTATTTT.

V usage is TRBV9 and J usage is TRBJ2-1, with D perhaps matching TRBD2 (7 bases). Between the trimmed V and J ends, which lost 0 bases and 9 bases, there was a span of 16 bases. Per the germline V gene, CDR1 is SGDLS and CDR2 is YYNGEE. The CDR3 loop spans 15 amino acids. The CDR3 region has the DNA TGTGCCAGCAGCGTAGAGGGGGGGCTAGTGATTGAGCAGTTCTTC. This codes for CASSVEGGLVIEQFF.

V usage is TRBV3-1 (or the pseudogene TRBV3-2) and J usage is TRBJ1-1; D gene unclear. The germline V gene encodes CDR1 LGHDT and CDR2 YNNKEL (reference sequence). CDR3 length equals 14 residues. V shed 4 bases and J shed 8 bases, with 17 bases lying between them. CDR3 DNA sequence: TGTGCCAGCAGCCTGGGTATGGGAGCAGCCGAAGCTTTCTTT. Its translation: CASSLGMGAAEAFF.

The chain joins TRBV7-6 to TRBJ1-2, with D possibly matching TRBD1 (5 bases). Trimming removed 5 bases at V and 8 bases at J, with 12 bases between. Looked up from germline, CDR1 is SGHVS and CDR2 is FNYEAQ. The CDR3 covers 12 residues. The CDR3 coding sequence is TGTGCCAGCAGCAGGGGTTCAGGCGGCTACACCTTC. Protein product: CASSRGSGGYTF.

This chain links TRBV4-2 with TRBJ1-3; D not resolved. The length of the CDR3 is 13 residues. Trimming took 4 bases from V and 4 from J, leaving 8 bases between them. The germline V gene encodes CDR1 LGHNA and CDR2 YNFKEQ. The CDR3 nucleotides are TGTGCCAGCAGCCCCCTAGGAGGAAACACCATATATTTT. Its protein product is CASSPLGGNTIYF.

V usage is TRBV4-3 and J usage is TRBJ2-3; 7 nucleotides line up with TRBD1. V lost 1 base to trimming and J lost 4 bases; unmatched junction nucleotides: 8. The CDR3 has 16 residues. Germline CDR1 reads LGHNA; CDR2 reads YSLEER. The CDR3 is CASSQGETGNPDTQYF. CDR3 coding DNA: TGCGCCAGCAGCCAAGGCGAGACAGGGAATCCAGATACGCAGTATTTT.

V and J are TRBV7-3 and TRBJ1-6; unclear D gene. CDR1 and CDR2 from the germline V gene are SGHTA and FQGTGA. This CDR3 has 16 residues. With 5 bases removed from V and 6 bases from J, the gap between germline ends came to 17 bases. The CDR3 region is CASSANAPQINSPLHF. DNA for the CDR3: TGTGCCAGCAGCGCAAACGCACCCCAGATTAATTCACCCCTCCACTTT.

The V and J genes are TRBV11-2 and TRBJ1-2; 8 nucleotides line up with TRBD1. CDR1 and CDR2 from the germline V gene are SGHAT and FQNNGV. After removal of 5 bases from V and 0 bases from J, the junction contained 5 bases not matched to a gene. The length of the CDR3 is 15 residues. The CDR3 here is CASSLDRASNYGYTF. In DNA form, the CDR3 reads TGTGCCAGCAGCCTGGACAGGGCTTCTAACTATGGCTACACCTTC.

V usage is TRBV6-2 or TRBV6-3 and J usage is TRBJ1-2, with 7 bases matching TRBD1. CDR1 is MNHEY, CDR2 SVGEGT, per germline. V was pared by 2 bases and J by 4 bases, with 4 bases of the junction left unmatched. The CDR3 loop spans 14 amino acids. In nucleotides, the CDR3 is TGTGCCAGCAGTTACCCCCGGGACAGCTATGGCTACACCTTC. Its protein is CASSYPRDSYGYTF.

The V call is TRBV28, the J call TRBJ2-7, with D possibly matching TRBD2 (5 bases). This CDR3 region has 14 residues. V lost 7 bases and J lost 2, with 15 bases in between. Per the germline V gene, CDR1 is MDHEN and CDR2 is SYDVKM. CDR3 coding DNA: TGTGCCAGCACGAGTTTGAGGGCCGCCTACGAGCAGTACTTC. Encoded protein: CASTSLRAAYEQYF.

This rearrangement joins TRBV6-1 to TRBJ2-1; TRBD1 matches 8 bases. The germline gives CDR1 MNHNS, CDR2 SASEGT. The trim removed 3 bases at V and 6 bases at J, leaving 4 bases unmatched. The CDR3 is 14 amino acids. The CDR3 DNA reads as TGTGCCAGCAGTGATCAGGGGGCCGGCAATGAGCAGTTCTTC. It specifies CASSDQGAGNEQFF.

The V call is TRBV3-1 (or the pseudogene TRBV3-2), the J call TRBJ2-7; TRBD1 matches at 7 bases. The V segment lost 4 bases and the J segment 2 bases; nucleotides outside the gene matches: 8. This CDR3 contains 15 residues. CDR1 is LGHDT, CDR2 YNNKEL, per germline (reference sequence). The CDR3 is CASSPSPGQTYEQYF. The CDR3, as DNA: TGTGCCAGCAGCCCTTCCCCGGGACAGACCTACGAGCAGTACTTC.

This clone has a single count. The chain couples TRBV7-3 to TRBJ1-1; 8 bases match TRBD1. V gave up 5 bases and J gave up 3 bases; unmatched junction bases: 5. CDR3 length: 14 amino acids. CDR1 and CDR2 from the germline V gene are SGHTA and FQGTGA. CDR3 in amino acids: CASSTYRGDTEAFF. CDR3 DNA sequence: TGTGCCAGCAGCACCTACAGGGGGGACACTGAAGCTTTCTTT.

The chain uses TRBV19 and TRBJ1-2; TRBD1 matches at 7 bases. Germline V CDR1 and CDR2: LNHDA, SQIVND (reference sequence). This CDR3 has 15 residues. V gave up 4 bases and J gave up 5 bases; unmatched junction bases: 10. The DNA for the CDR3 is TGTGCCAGTAGTACGTCCCGGGACAGTCGATATGGCTACACCTTC. This gives the protein CASSTSRDSRYGYTF.

This clone was seen a handful of times. This chain uses TRBV3-1 (or the pseudogene TRBV3-2) with TRBJ1-1; TRBD1 is a possible D gene (5 bases). There are 12 residues in the CDR3. Germline V gives CDR1 LGHDT, CDR2 YNNKEL (reference sequence). Trimming cost V 2 bases and J 4 bases, with 5 bases left between them. This chain's CDR3 is CASSQTGTEAFF. CDR3 coding DNA: TGTGCCAGCAGCCAAACAGGCACTGAAGCTTTCTTT.

V gene TRBV29-1 combines with J gene TRBJ1-1; D gene uncertain. Trimming removed 2 bases at V and 5 bases at J, with 9 bases between. The CDR3 totals 12 residues. Germline loops: CDR1 SQVTM, CDR2 ANQGSEA. The CDR3 nucleotides are TGCAGCGTTGAATTATCAGAGACTGAAGCTTTCTTT. Its protein is CSVELSETEAFF.

The chain is built from TRBV19 and TRBJ2-7; a weak D match, TRBD2 (6 bases). The CDR3 sequence is 13 residues long. V was clipped by 3 bases and J by 3 bases, with 9 bases between them. Germline-derived CDR1 and CDR2 are LNHDA and SQIVND (reference sequence). CDR3 sequence: CASSIRENYEQYF. DNA for the CDR3: TGTGCCAGTAGTATCCGGGAGAACTACGAGCAGTACTTC.